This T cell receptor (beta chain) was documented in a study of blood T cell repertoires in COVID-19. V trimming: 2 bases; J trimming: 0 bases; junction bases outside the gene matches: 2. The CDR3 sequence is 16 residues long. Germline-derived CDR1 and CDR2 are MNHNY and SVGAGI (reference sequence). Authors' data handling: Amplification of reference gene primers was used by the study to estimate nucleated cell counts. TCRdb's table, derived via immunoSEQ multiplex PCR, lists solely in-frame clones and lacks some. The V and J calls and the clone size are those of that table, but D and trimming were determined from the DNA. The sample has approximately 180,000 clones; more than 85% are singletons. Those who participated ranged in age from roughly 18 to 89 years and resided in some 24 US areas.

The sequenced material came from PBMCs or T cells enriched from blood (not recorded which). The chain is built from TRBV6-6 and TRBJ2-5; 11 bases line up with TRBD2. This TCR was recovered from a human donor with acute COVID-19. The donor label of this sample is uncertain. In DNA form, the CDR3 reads TGTGCCAGCAGTTACCCACTAGCGGGGGACCAAGAGACCCAGTACTTC. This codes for CASSYPLAGDQETQYF.